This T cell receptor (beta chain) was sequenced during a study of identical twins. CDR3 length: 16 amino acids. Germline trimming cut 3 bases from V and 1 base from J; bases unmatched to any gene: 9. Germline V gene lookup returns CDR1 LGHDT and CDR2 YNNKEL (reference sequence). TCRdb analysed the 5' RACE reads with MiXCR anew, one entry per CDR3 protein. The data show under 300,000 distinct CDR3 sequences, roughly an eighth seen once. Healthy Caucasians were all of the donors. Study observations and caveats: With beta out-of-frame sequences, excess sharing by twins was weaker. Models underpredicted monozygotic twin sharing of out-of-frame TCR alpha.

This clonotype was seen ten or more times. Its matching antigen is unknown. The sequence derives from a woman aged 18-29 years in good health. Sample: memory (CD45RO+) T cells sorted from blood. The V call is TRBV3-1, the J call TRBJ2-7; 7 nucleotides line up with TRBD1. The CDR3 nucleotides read TGTGCCAGCAGCCAGGCTACCGGGACAGAGTCCTACGAGCAGTACTTC. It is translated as CASSQATGTESYEQYF.